The 22 T cell receptor beta chains listed next were all sequenced from one sample in a study of T cell repertoires in cytomegalovirus infection. TCRdb re-called the reads through MiXCR, storing one row per CDR3 protein. The data hold some 450,000 distinct CDR3 sequences, with 25% to 40% observed a single time. Material: PBMCs. Receptors were obtained from a human donor in good health (CMV status not recorded). Some clones in this sample may be carry-over from other donors' samples.

V and J are TRBV7-8 and TRBJ2-1; D is uncertain. The germline V and J ends were trimmed by 2 bases and 4 bases, with 9 bases remaining between them. Germline assignment: CDR1 SGHVS and CDR2 FQNEAQ. This CDR3 is built from 14 residues. DNA for the CDR3: TGTGCCAGCAGCTTACTATCTGTTTACAATGAGCAGTTCTTC. This encodes CASSLLSVYNEQFF.

The chain carries TRBV6-2 or TRBV6-3 and TRBJ1-1, with D perhaps matching TRBD1 (6 bases). V was trimmed by 7 bases and J by 0 bases, leaving 18 bases between them. The CDR3 totals 16 residues. In germline, CDR1 is MNHEY, CDR2 SVGEGT. The CDR3 sequence is CASNQPTGQLNTEAFF. As DNA, the CDR3 is TGTGCCAGCAATCAGCCAACCGGACAGCTGAACACTGAAGCTTTCTTT.

The chain is built from TRBV7-2 and TRBJ1-2; D might be TRBD1 (6 bases). The CDR3 spans 15 residues. Trimming pared 5 bases from V and 6 bases from J, leaving 19 bases between. Germline values: CDR1 SGHTA, CDR2 FQGNSA. CDR3 in amino acids: CASSPGTILVDGYTF. The CDR3 DNA reads TGTGCCAGCAGCCCCGGGACAATCTTGGTGGATGGCTACACCTTC.

The V gene is TRBV6-1, the J gene TRBJ2-1, with 7 positions matching TRBD1. The CDR3 extends over 15 amino acids. Trimming removed 7 bases from V and 12 bases from J; junction bases left unmatched: 18. CDR1 MNHNS and CDR2 SASEGT come from the germline V gene. CDR3 DNA: TGTGCCAGCAACCGACCCGGGTCCTCATCAGGGGGGCAGTTCTTC. Translation gives CASNRPGSSSGGQFF.

The chain couples TRBV27 to TRBJ2-2; possible D gene TRBD2, 7 bases. There are 17 residues in the CDR3. V was shortened by 4 bases and J by 5 bases, with 20 bases between the two germline ends. Germline V gene lookup returns CDR1 MNHEY and CDR2 SMNVEV (reference sequence). Here the CDR3 reads CASSSSGRGALTGELFF. DNA of the CDR3: TGTGCCAGCAGTTCATCCGGACGGGGGGCCCTAACCGGGGAGCTGTTTTTT.

Notes on this clonotype: A read error may account for a junction end that differs from germline. The chain joins TRBV7-9 to TRBJ2-7, with D possibly TRBD2 on 5 matching bases. Germline CDR1 SEHNR, CDR2 FQNEAQ (reference sequence). This CDR3 has 13 residues. This CDR3 is CDSIGDWPYEQYF. In DNA, the CDR3 is TGTGACAGCATCGGGGATTGGCCCTACGAGCAGTACTTC.

J is TRBJ2-7 and V is TRBV20-1; 12 bases line up with TRBD2. This CDR3 is 15 amino acids long. Looked up from germline, CDR1 is DFQATT and CDR2 is SNEGSKA (reference sequence). With V trimmed by 3 bases and J by 2 bases, 5 bases remained unmatched. The CDR3 reads CSASRPSGGAYEQYF. The CDR3 DNA is TGCAGTGCTAGTCGCCCTAGCGGGGGGGCCTACGAGCAGTACTTC.

The chain has TRBV6-5 and TRBJ1-1; D is unclear. The ends were cut back, 2 bases at V and 1 base at J, with 5 bases in the middle. Germline V gene lookup returns CDR1 MNHEY and CDR2 SVGAGI. The CDR3 contains 13 residues. The CDR3 sequence: CASSYGKNTEAFF. DNA of the CDR3: TGTGCCAGCAGTTACGGGAAGAACACTGAAGCTTTCTTT.

In its sample, this clonotype was seen a few times. V and J are TRBV20-1 and TRBJ2-3; D might be TRBD1 (6 bases). V was clipped by 5 bases and J by 3 bases, with 15 bases between them. CDR3 length: 14 residues. The germline gives CDR1 DFQATT, CDR2 SNEGSKA (reference sequence). The CDR3 DNA reads TGCAGTGCTCACGGGACAACCTTGACAGATACGCAGTATTTT. Protein sequence: CSAHGTTLTDTQYF.

In its sample, this clonotype was seen a few times. CDR3: CASSIGQGTSTDTQYF. The CDR3 DNA sequence: TGTGCCAGCAGCATCGGACAGGGGACTAGCACAGATACGCAGTATTTT. This rearrangement joins TRBV5-5 to TRBJ2-3; 9 bases align to TRBD1. Germline V gene sequence: CDR1 SGHKS, CDR2 YYEKEE (reference sequence). V lost 4 bases, J lost 0 bases, and 6 bases stayed unmatched. The CDR3 has 16 residues.

The gene calls are TRBV4-2 and TRBJ1-5; D remains unclear. With 0 bases removed from V and 0 bases from J, the gap between germline ends came to 9 bases. Looked up from germline, CDR1 is LGHNA and CDR2 is YNFKEQ. There are 16 residues in the CDR3. The DNA of the CDR3 is TGTGCCAGCAGCCAAGATAGCGGGAATAGCAATCAGCCCCAGCATTTT. Encoded protein: CASSQDSGNSNQPQHF.

The chain uses TRBV5-6 and TRBJ1-1; D unclear. From germline, CDR1 is SGHDT and CDR2 YYEEEE. The CDR3 loop spans 15 amino acids. V dropped 5 bases and J dropped 5 bases, with 19 bases sitting between them. The CDR3 nucleotides are TGTGCCAGCAGTTCCACCCGCAAGTCTGGGACTGAAGCTTTCTTT. Residues: CASSSTRKSGTEAFF.

This clonotype was recorded a few times. This CDR3 is CASSVDAPGQGYEQYF. The CDR3 region has the DNA TGTGCCAGCAGTGTAGATGCACCGGGACAGGGCTACGAGCAGTACTTC. The rearrangement links TRBV27 to TRBJ2-7, with 9 bases that match TRBD1. Germline values: CDR1 MNHEY, CDR2 SMNVEV (reference sequence). V shed 5 bases, J shed 3 bases, and the junction held 11 bases outside the gene matches. The CDR3 is 16 amino acids.

CDR3 residues: CASSSGGGQTYTQYF. The CDR3 DNA reads TGTGCCAGCAGTTCAGGTGGGGGACAAACATATACGCAGTATTTT. This sequence joins TRBV11-2 and TRBJ2-3, with D possibly matching TRBD1 (6 bases). CDR1 is SGHAT, CDR2 FQNNGV, per germline. Trimming cost V 6 bases and J 7 bases, with 20 bases left between them. This CDR3 has 15 residues.

This clonotype has more than one count but fewer than ten. An end of the junction does not agree with germline; a read error may underlie this. The chain links TRBV12-3 or TRBV12-4 to TRBJ2-1; 13 positions agree with TRBD2. The CDR3 is 18 amino acids. The CDR3 is CASTLGMGTSGGVNEQFF. The CDR3 bases are TGTGCCAGCACTTTAGGGATGGGTACTAGCGGGGGGGTAAATGAGCAGTTCTTC.

This sequence joins TRBV20-1 and TRBJ2-3, with D hard to call. Germline loops: CDR1 DFQATT, CDR2 SNEGSKA (reference sequence). Trimming pared 4 bases from V and 9 bases from J, leaving 14 bases between. The CDR3 runs to 12 residues. Written as DNA, the CDR3 is TGCAGTGCTACCTCCCCCGATAACACGCAGTATTTT. It translates to CSATSPDNTQYF.

This clonotype has a count of ten or more. This chain links TRBV28 with TRBJ1-4; a possible D gene is TRBD1 (5 bases). Germline V gene sequence: CDR1 MDHEN, CDR2 SYDVKM. This CDR3 has 17 residues. The V gene lost 4 bases and the J gene lost 0 bases, with 15 bases spanning the gap. The CDR3 sequence: CASSYIPGQATNEKLFF. In DNA form, the CDR3 reads TGTGCCAGCAGTTACATCCCCGGACAAGCAACTAATGAAAAACTGTTTTTT.

The chain uses TRBV10-1 and TRBJ2-2; 9 bases fit TRBD1. The trim removed 6 bases at V and 1 base at J, leaving 3 bases unmatched. The CDR3 extends over 15 amino acids. Germline loops: CDR1 WNHNN, CDR2 SYGVQD (reference sequence). CDR3 amino acids: CASSGQGLNTGELFF. The DNA for the CDR3 is TGCGCCAGCAGCGGACAGGGGTTGAACACCGGGGAGCTGTTTTTT.

This clonotype has more than one count but fewer than ten. The rearrangement joins TRBV28 to TRBJ1-5; 9 nucleotides match TRBD1. J lost 6 bases, V lost 1 base, and 1 base had no gene match. The CDR3 is made up of 14 amino acids. Germline CDR1 and CDR2: MDHEN and SYDVKM. CDR3 loop: CASSLLDRGQPQHF. The DNA for the CDR3 is TGTGCCAGCAGTTTATTGGACAGGGGTCAGCCCCAGCATTTT.

The sample holds many counts of this clonotype. The J gene is TRBJ1-5, the V gene TRBV7-2; D possibly corresponds to TRBD1 (6 bases). The CDR3 spans 15 residues. The germline V and J ends were trimmed by 4 bases and 7 bases, with 17 bases remaining between them. Germline CDR1 SGHTA, CDR2 FQGNSA. The CDR3 here is CASSSIRQAAQPQHF. In DNA, the CDR3 is TGTGCCAGCAGCTCCATTCGACAGGCGGCGCAGCCCCAGCATTTT.

This clonotype was counted ten times or more. The CDR3 sequence: CASSLSASGSTDTQYF. Here the CDR3 DNA reads TGTGCCAGCAGCTTATCGGCTAGCGGTTCCACAGATACGCAGTATTTT. The chain joins TRBV7-6 to TRBJ2-3, with TRBD2 identical over 7 bases. The CDR3 sequence is 16 residues long. J was trimmed by 2 bases and V by 2 bases; bases with no gene match: 7. The germline gives CDR1 SGHVS, CDR2 FNYEAQ.

The chain joins TRBV7-9 to TRBJ2-1; the match to TRBD1 covers 9 bases. Looked up from germline, CDR1 is SEHNR and CDR2 is FQNEAQ (reference sequence). With V trimmed by 7 bases and J by 15 bases, 16 bases remained unmatched. The CDR3 is 14 amino acids. The DNA for the CDR3 is TGTGCCAGCATAGTAATGGACAGGGGTGTTTCGACGTTCTTC. Encoded protein: CASIVMDRGVSTFF.